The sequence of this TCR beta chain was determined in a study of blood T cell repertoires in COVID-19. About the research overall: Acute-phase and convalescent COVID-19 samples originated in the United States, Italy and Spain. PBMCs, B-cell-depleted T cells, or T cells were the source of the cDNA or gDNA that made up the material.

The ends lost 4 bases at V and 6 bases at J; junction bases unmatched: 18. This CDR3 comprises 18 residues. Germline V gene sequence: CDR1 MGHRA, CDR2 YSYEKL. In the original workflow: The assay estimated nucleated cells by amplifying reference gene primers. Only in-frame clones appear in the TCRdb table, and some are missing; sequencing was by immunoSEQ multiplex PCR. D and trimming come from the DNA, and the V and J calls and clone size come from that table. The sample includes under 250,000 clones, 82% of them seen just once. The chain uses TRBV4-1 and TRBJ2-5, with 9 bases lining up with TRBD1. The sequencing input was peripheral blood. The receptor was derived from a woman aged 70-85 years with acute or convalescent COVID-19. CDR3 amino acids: CASSPLDVRQGVEKTQYF. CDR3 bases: TGCGCCAGCAGCCCCCTGGACGTTAGACAGGGGGTAGAAAAGACCCAGTACTTC.